This is a list of T cell receptor beta chains from one sample in a study of CD8 T cells in Susac syndrome. Each CDR3 protein is one row after TCRdb ran MiXCR on the immunoSEQ multiplex PCR reads. The sample contains 160,000 or so distinct CDR3 sequences, roughly 92% of which appear only once. The sequencing sample was made of CD4+ T cells from PBMCs. The receptors were sampled from a human donor with Susac syndrome. The CDR3 runs from the conserved cysteine through the conserved F or W. A D gene is named only where the DNA matches it firmly. The listing skips clone size in some rows; elsewhere it reads once, few, many or a size class.

clone size	J gene	D gene	V gene	CDR3 protein	CDR3 DNA
NA	TRBJ1-5	NA	TRBV2	CASRTANFNQPQHF	TGTGCCAGTAGGACAGCCAATTTCAATCAGCCCCAGCATTTT
NA	TRBJ1-1	NA	TRBV5-4	CASSSTGGLNTEAFF	TGTGCCAGCAGCTCCACCGGGGGGCTGAACACTGAAGCTTTCTTT
NA	TRBJ2-3	TRBD1	TRBV4-3	CASSQERQGTDTQYF	TGCGCCAGCAGCCAAGAACGACAGGGGACGGATACGCAGTATTTT
NA	TRBJ2-5	TRBD2	TRBV14	CASSRGGLTETQYF	TGTGCCAGCAGCCGCGGGGGATTAACGGAGACCCAGTACTTC
once	TRBJ2-1	NA	TRBV24-1	CATSDPRGPQFF	TGTGCCACCAGTGATCCGCGGGGACCCCAGTTCTTC
once	TRBJ1-2	NA	TRBV30	CAWSANGGYGYTF	TGTGCCTGGAGCGCTAACGGGGGCTATGGCTACACCTTC
NA	TRBJ1-4	NA	TRBV5-1	CASRQGPRNNEKLFF	TGCGCCAGCAGACAGGGTCCCCGCAATAATGAAAAACTGTTTTTT
NA	TRBJ1-2	NA	TRBV2	CASSEANGGYTF	TGTGCCAGCAGTGAGGCTAACGGTGGCTACACCTTC
NA	TRBJ2-7	NA	TRBV14	CASSPLLGLEGSYEQYF	TGTGCCAGCAGCCCTCTACTCGGGCTCGAGGGCTCCTACGAGCAGTACTTC
few	TRBJ1-1	NA	TRBV12-3/TRBV12-4	CASSLGPANTEAFF	TGTGCCAGCAGTTTAGGTCCCGCGAACACTGAAGCTTTCTTT
NA	TRBJ2-3	NA	TRBV18	CASSLEANTQYF	TGTGCCAGCTCACTAGAAGCAAATACGCAGTATTTT
NA	TRBJ1-2	NA	TRBV7-2	CASSLDTRTPYGYTF	TGTGCCAGCAGCTTAGACACCCGGACCCCCTATGGCTACACCTTC
NA	TRBJ1-2	TRBD1	TRBV6-2/TRBV6-3	CASNDQGAGYGYTF	TGTGCCAGCAACGACCAGGGGGCAGGGTATGGCTACACCTTC
NA	TRBJ2-1	TRBD1	TRBV15	CATSRDRDRGPNEQFF	TGTGCCACCAGCAGAGACCGGGACAGGGGGCCAAATGAGCAGTTCTTC
NA	TRBJ1-2	TRBD1	TRBV2	CASSPNRGLARGYTF	TGTGCCAGCAGTCCCAACAGGGGGCTGGCTCGTGGCTACACCTTC
NA	TRBJ2-3	NA	TRBV4-1	CASSAGLSTDTQYF	TGCGCCAGCAGCGCGGGACTTAGCACAGATACGCAGTATTTT
NA	TRBJ2-1	TRBD2	TRBV9	CASSVGRGGLYEQFF	TGTGCCAGCAGCGTAGGTCGGGGGGGGCTTTATGAGCAGTTCTTC
NA	TRBJ1-1	TRBD1	TRBV3-1	CASSRRQGSNTEAFF	TGTGCCAGCAGCCGAAGACAGGGATCAAACACTGAAGCTTTCTTT
NA	TRBJ1-1	NA	TRBV20-1	CSARVGSAVNTEAFF	TGCAGTGCTAGAGTCGGGAGTGCTGTGAACACTGAAGCTTTCTTT
few	TRBJ2-3	NA	TRBV3-1	CASSQAGTDTQYF	TGTGCCAGCAGCCAAGCGGGCACAGATACGCAGTATTTT
NA	TRBJ2-1	NA	TRBV6-1	CASGDSPRSYNEQFF	TGTGCCAGCGGAGACTCTCCCCGCTCCTACAATGAGCAGTTCTTC
NA	TRBJ1-5	NA	TRBV30	CAWTQQANQPQHF	TGTGCCTGGACCCAACAAGCTAATCAGCCCCAGCATTTT
NA	TRBJ2-7	TRBD1	TRBV6-2/TRBV6-3	CASRATGGSYEQYF	TGTGCCAGCAGGGCGACAGGGGGGTCCTACGAGCAGTACTTC
NA	TRBJ1-6	NA	TRBV5-1	CASSVGITGSSPLHF	TGCGCCAGTTCCGTCGGGATAACCGGTAGTTCACCCCTCCACTTT
NA	TRBJ2-3	NA	TRBV11-2	CASSLENPLYTDTQYF	TGTGCCAGCAGCTTAGAGAACCCACTATACACAGATACGCAGTATTTT
once	TRBJ2-3	TRBD2	TRBV3-1	CASSQGLAGRSSTDTQYF	TGTGCCAGCAGCCAAGGACTAGCGGGACGATCTAGCACAGATACGCAGTATTTT
NA	TRBJ2-5	NA	TRBV29-1	CSVSGFTNSETQYF	TGCAGCGTCTCAGGGTTCACTAATTCAGAGACCCAGTACTTC
NA	TRBJ2-2	NA	TRBV5-1	CASSQDSIPNTGELFF	TGCGCCAGCAGCCAGGACAGCATACCGAACACCGGGGAGCTGTTTTTT
NA	TRBJ1-6	TRBD1	TRBV20-1	CSARDRDRGQSPLHF	TGCAGTGCTAGAGACCGGGACAGGGGGCAATCACCCCTCCACTTT
NA	TRBJ2-7	NA	TRBV7-2	CASTDEQYF	TGTGCCAGCACGGACGAGCAGTACTTC
NA	TRBJ1-2	TRBD1	TRBV29-1	CSARGQLFYGYTF	TGCAGCGCCAGGGGGCAGCTCTTCTATGGCTACACCTTC
NA	TRBJ1-5	NA	TRBV5-1	CASSWELGQPQHF	TGCGCCAGCAGCTGGGAGCTCGGCCAGCCCCAGCATTTT
NA	TRBJ2-5	NA	TRBV2	CASSVIVQETQYF	TGTGCCAGCAGTGTGATTGTACAAGAGACCCAGTACTTC
NA	TRBJ2-3	NA	TRBV25-1	CASSGRGPQDTQYF	TGTGCCAGCAGTGGAAGAGGGCCCCAAGATACGCAGTATTTT
NA	TRBJ1-2	TRBD1	TRBV2	CASSGGPRQGAGYTF	TGTGCCAGCAGCGGGGGACCCAGACAGGGGGCAGGCTACACCTTC
once	TRBJ1-1	TRBD1	TRBV27	CASRLNRDSPAFF	TGTGCCAGCAGGCTTAATCGGGACAGTCCAGCTTTCTTT
once	TRBJ1-2	TRBD1	TRBV15	CATSRDLVGQGALGYTF	TGTGCCACCAGCAGAGATTTGGTAGGACAGGGGGCGCTTGGCTACACCTTC
NA	TRBJ2-4	NA	TRBV12-3/TRBV12-4	CASSLGGGGSIQYF	TGTGCCAGCAGTTTGGGGGGAGGGGGAAGCATTCAGTACTTC
NA	TRBJ1-1	TRBD1	TRBV5-6	CASSPNRGMNTEAFF	TGTGCCAGCAGCCCAAACAGGGGAATGAACACTGAAGCTTTCTTT
NA	TRBJ2-5	NA	TRBV18	CASSLILAQKETQYF	NA
few	TRBJ2-2	TRBD1	TRBV5-1	CASSSGQENTGELFF	TGCGCCAGCAGCTCAGGACAGGAGAACACCGGGGAGCTGTTTTTT
NA	TRBJ2-2	NA	TRBV25-1	CASSEGAFTGELFF	TGTGCCAGCAGTGAAGGTGCTTTCACCGGGGAGCTGTTTTTT
NA	TRBJ2-7	NA	TRBV5-1	CASSSDRTYEQYF	TGCGCCAGCAGCTCGGACAGAACCTACGAGCAGTACTTC
NA	TRBJ2-5	NA	TRBV20-1	CSAQKTGTQETQYF	TGCAGTGCTCAAAAAACAGGGACCCAAGAGACCCAGTACTTC
NA	TRBJ2-5	NA	TRBV7-2	CASSATRDRQTQYF	TGTGCCAGCAGCGCGACCCGGGACCGGCAGACCCAGTACTTC
NA	TRBJ2-3	TRBD1	TRBV5-6	CASSLRQTGWPDTQYF	TGTGCCAGCAGCTTGCGGCAGACAGGGTGGCCAGATACGCAGTATTTT
NA	TRBJ2-5	NA	TRBV3-1	CASSPTHGIQETQYF	TGTGCCAGCAGCCCAACCCACGGGATTCAAGAGACCCAGTACTTC